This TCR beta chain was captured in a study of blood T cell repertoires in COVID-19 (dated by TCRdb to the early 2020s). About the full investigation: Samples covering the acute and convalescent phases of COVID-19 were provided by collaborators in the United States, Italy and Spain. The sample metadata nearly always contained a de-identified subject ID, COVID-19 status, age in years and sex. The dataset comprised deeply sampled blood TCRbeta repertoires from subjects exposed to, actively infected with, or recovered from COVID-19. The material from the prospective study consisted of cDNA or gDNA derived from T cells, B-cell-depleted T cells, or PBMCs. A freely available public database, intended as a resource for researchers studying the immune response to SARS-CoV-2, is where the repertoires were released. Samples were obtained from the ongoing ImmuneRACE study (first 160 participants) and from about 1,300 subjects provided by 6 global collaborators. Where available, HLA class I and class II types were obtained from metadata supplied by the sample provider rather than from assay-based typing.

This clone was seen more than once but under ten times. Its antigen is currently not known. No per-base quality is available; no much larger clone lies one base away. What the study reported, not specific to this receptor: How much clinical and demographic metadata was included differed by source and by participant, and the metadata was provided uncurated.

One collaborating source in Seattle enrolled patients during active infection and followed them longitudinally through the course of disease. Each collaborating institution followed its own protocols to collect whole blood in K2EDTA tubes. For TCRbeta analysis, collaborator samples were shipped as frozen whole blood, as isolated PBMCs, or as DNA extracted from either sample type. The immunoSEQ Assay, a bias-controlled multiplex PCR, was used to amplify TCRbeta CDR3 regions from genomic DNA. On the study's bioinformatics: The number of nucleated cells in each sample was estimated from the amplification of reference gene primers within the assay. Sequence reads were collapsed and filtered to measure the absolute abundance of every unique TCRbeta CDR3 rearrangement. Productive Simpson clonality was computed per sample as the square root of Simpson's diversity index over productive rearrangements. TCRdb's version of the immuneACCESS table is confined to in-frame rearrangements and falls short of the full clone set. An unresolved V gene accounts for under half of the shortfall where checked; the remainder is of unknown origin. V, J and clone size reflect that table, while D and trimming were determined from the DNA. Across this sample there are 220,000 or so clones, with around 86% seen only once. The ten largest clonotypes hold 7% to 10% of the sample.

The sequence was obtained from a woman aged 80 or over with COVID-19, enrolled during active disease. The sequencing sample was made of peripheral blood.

The nucleotides read TGTGCCAGCACCGGCAGGCTAAATAGCAATCAGCCCCAGCATTTT. It is translated as CASTGRLNSNQPQHF. In this chain, TRBV6-5 is recombined with TRBJ1-5, with the identity of the D gene unclear. Per the germline V gene, MNHEY is the CDR1 and SVGAGI is the CDR2. Relative to germline, V is 7 bases shorter and J is 0 bases shorter, with 13 bases between their ends. Its CDR3 holds 15 amino acids, cysteine through phenylalanine. Just the 45-base CDR3 DNA is kept, in frame starting at base 1.